This T cell receptor beta chain was observed in a study of identical twins. CDR3 length: 16 amino acids. With V trimmed by 0 bases and J by 8 bases, 12 bases remained unmatched. The germline V gene has CDR1 SGHRS and CDR2 YFSETQ. MiXCR was run by TCRdb on the 5' RACE reads, yielding one entry per CDR3 protein. The sample includes around 250,000 distinct CDR3 sequences, about 7.3% of them seen just once. Everyone who gave samples was a healthy Caucasian. This clonotype was detected many times. Antigen specificity is unknown. Whole-study findings and limits: Cord blood's abundant beta clonotypes had fewer insertions, unlike memory repertoires. Invariant MAIT and iNKT cells may have partly biased zero-insertion analyses. Less excess twin sharing appeared in beta out-of-frame sequences.

These data also formed part of another study, on yellow fever vaccine responses in identical twins.

Source material: memory (CD45RO+) T cells sorted from blood. The sequence came from a young woman in good health. The rearrangement uses TRBV5-1 and TRBJ1-2; 8 bases are shared with TRBD1. CDR3 sequence: CASSLATDRGARGYTF. CDR3 in DNA: TGCGCCAGCAGCTTGGCAACCGACAGGGGAGCTCGGGGCTACACCTTC. Full variable domain (missing parts from reference TRBV5-1 and TRBJ1-2): KAGVTQTPRYLIKTRGQQVTLSCSPISGHRSVSWYQQTPGQGLQFLFEYFSETQRNKGNFPGRFSGRQFSNSRSEMNVSTLELGDSALYLCASSLATDRGARGYTFGSGTRLTVV.